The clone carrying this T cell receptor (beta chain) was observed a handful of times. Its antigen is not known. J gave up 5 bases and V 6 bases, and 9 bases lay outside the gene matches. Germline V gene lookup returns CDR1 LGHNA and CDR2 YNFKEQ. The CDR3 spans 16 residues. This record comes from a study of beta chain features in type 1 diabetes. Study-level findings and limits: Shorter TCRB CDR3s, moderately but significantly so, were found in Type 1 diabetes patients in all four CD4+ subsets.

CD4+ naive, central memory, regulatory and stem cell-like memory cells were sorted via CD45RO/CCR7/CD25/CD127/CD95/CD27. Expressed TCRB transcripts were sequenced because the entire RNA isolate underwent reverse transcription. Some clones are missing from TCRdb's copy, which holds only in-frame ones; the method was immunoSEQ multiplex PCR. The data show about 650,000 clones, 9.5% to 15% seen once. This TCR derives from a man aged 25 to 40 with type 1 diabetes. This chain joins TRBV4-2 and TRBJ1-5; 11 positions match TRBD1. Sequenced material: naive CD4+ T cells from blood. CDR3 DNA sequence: TGTGCCAGCAGATTTACCGGGACAGGGGGACATCAGCCCCAGCATTTT. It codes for CASRFTGTGGHQPQHF.